The entry that follows covers one TCR beta chain sequence. Its target is not known. V was clipped by 7 bases and J by 2 bases; unmatched bases: 6. Germline V gene sequence: CDR1 SGHRS, CDR2 YFSETQ. The CDR3 spans 13 residues. The PCR was carried out with 60 Vbeta primers and 13 Jbeta primers. The protocol was immunoSEQ multiplex PCR, while the TCRdb copy is restricted to in-frame clones and leaves out a portion. The sample has over 130,000 clones, roughly 78% seen once. The record originates from a study of cytomegalovirus exposure and HLA in healthy donors. Study findings and constraints: TCR beta V- and J-gene trimming was later associated with a missense DCLRE1C variant.

This receptor was taken from a man aged 45 to 65 in good health and CMV-seropositive. Sequenced: PBMCs. This chain joins TRBV5-1 and TRBJ2-7; TRBD1 aligns across 7 bases. The chain's CDR3 is CASHRDSTYEQYF. For the CDR3, the DNA is TGCGCCAGCCACCGGGACAGCACCTACGAGCAGTACTTC. The complete variable domain, with remaining parts taken from reference TRBV5-1 and TRBJ2-7, reads KAGVTQTPRYLIKTRGQQVTLSCSPISGHRSVSWYQQTPGQGLQFLFEYFSETQRNKGNFPGRFSGRQFSNSRSEMNVSTLELGDSALYLCASHRDSTYEQYFGPGTRLTVT.